One and the same sample provided the 13 T cell receptor beta chains below, sequenced in a study of blood T cell repertoires in COVID-19. Produced via immunoSEQ multiplex PCR; TCRdb's table is partial and in-frame only. The sample has 200,000 to 250,000 clones, approximately 85% seen once. The source material was peripheral blood. The receptor source for this set is a woman in her 70s with COVID-19, enrolled during active disease.

The chain links TRBV27 to TRBJ2-5; 8 bases are shared with TRBD2. V gave up 5 bases and J gave up 1 base; unmatched junction bases: 9. The CDR3 is made up of 16 amino acids. Germline lookup yields CDR1 MNHEY and CDR2 SMNVEV (reference sequence). The CDR3 sequence is CASSLGYGRAQETQYF. CDR3 in DNA: TGTGCCAGCAGTCTAGGATACGGGAGGGCCCAAGAGACCCAGTACTTC.

The chain is built from TRBV6-2 or TRBV6-3 and TRBJ2-2; 7 positions match TRBD2. J was trimmed by 0 bases and V by 3 bases; bases with no gene match: 7. The germline CDR1 and CDR2 sequences are MNHEY and SVGEGT. The CDR3 runs 17 residues. The CDR3 DNA follows: TGTGCCAGCAGTTATAGGTCTAGCGGTGCGAACACCGGGGAGCTGTTTTTT. Translating it yields CASSYRSSGANTGELFF.

For the CDR3, the DNA is TGTGCCAGCAGCCCCGGACAGGGAAATCAGCCCCAGCATTTT. Its protein is CASSPGQGNQPQHF. The rearrangement links TRBV3-1 (or the pseudogene TRBV3-2) to TRBJ1-5; TRBD1 matches 8 bases. Germline V gives CDR1 LGHDT, CDR2 YNNKEL (reference sequence). The V segment lost 4 bases and the J segment 4 bases; nucleotides outside the gene matches: 3. This CDR3 region has 14 residues.

This clone was seen a handful of times. The chain combines TRBV5-6 with TRBJ2-2; D gene uncertain. Germline V gene sequence: CDR1 SGHDT, CDR2 YYEEEE. V lost 7 bases and J lost 0, with 10 bases in between. This CDR3 comprises 14 residues. CDR3 in DNA: TGTGCCAGCGGTCGAGATGCGAACACCGGGGAGCTGTTTTTT. It is translated as CASGRDANTGELFF.

This rearrangement joins TRBV6-2 or TRBV6-3 to TRBJ2-1, with unresolved D. With 5 bases removed from V and 5 bases from J, the gap between germline ends came to 13 bases. This CDR3 contains 14 residues. Germline V gene sequence: CDR1 MNHEY, CDR2 SVGEGT. The CDR3 spells CASSDLPLDNEQFF. The CDR3 DNA sequence: TGTGCCAGCAGTGATCTACCCCTCGACAATGAGCAGTTCTTC.

CDR3 amino acids: CASSSHPGKGEKTEAFF. The DNA of the CDR3 is TGTGCCAGCAGTTCCCACCCCGGGAAGGGCGAGAAGACTGAAGCTTTCTTT. This chain links TRBV6-2 or TRBV6-3 with TRBJ1-1; D not certain. The germline V and J ends were trimmed by 4 bases and 5 bases, with 23 bases remaining between them. The CDR3 totals 17 residues. Germline V gene data show CDR1 as MNHEY and CDR2 as SVGEGT.

V gene TRBV28 combines with J gene TRBJ1-2; 7 bases are a match to TRBD1. The CDR3 contains 14 residues. Germline V lookup: CDR1 MDHEN, CDR2 SYDVKM. V shed 7 bases, J shed 5 bases, and the junction held 10 bases outside the gene matches. CDR3 DNA sequence: TGTGCCAGCACCACTTCAGGGGGGTGGTATGGCTACACCTTC. Translation: CASTTSGGWYGYTF.

The chain couples TRBV28 to TRBJ2-1, with 7 bases identical to TRBD1. J was trimmed by 8 bases and V by 2 bases; bases with no gene match: 18. CDR3 length equals 18 residues. The germline V gene has CDR1 MDHEN and CDR2 SYDVKM. CDR3 DNA sequence: TGTGCCAGCAGTTTAGTTGGGCTCCGGGACAGAAATTTGGATGAGCAGTTCTTC. The encoded protein is CASSLVGLRDRNLDEQFF.

The chain employs TRBV24-1 and TRBJ1-2, with D possibly matching TRBD1 (5 bases). The CDR3 is 14 residues long. Germline V CDR1 and CDR2: KGHDR, SFDVKD. Trimming removed 5 bases from V and 5 bases from J, with 14 bases in between. The CDR3: CATSATGTFYGYTF. The CDR3 bases are TGTGCCACCAGTGCTACAGGAACTTTTTATGGCTACACCTTC.

This chain joins TRBV6-2 or TRBV6-3 and TRBJ2-1, with 8 bases aligning to TRBD2. The length of the CDR3 is 14 residues. Germline CDR1 and CDR2: MNHEY and SVGEGT. V gave up 5 bases and J gave up 9 bases; unmatched junction bases: 9. DNA of the CDR3: TGTGCCAGCAGTATAAACGGGAGGGCCTCTGAGCAGTTCTTC. Translated, it gives CASSINGRASEQFF.

The DNA of the CDR3 is TGTGCCAGCAGCTTAAGATTTCGTTCGGGAGGACCCAATGAGCAGTTCTTC. It translates to CASSLRFRSGGPNEQFF. The chain links TRBV27 to TRBJ2-1; TRBD2 agrees at 7 bases. CDR1 and CDR2 (germline): MNHEY, SMNVEV (reference sequence). The CDR3 has 17 residues. Losses at the gene ends were 6 bases for V and 6 bases for J; bases not matched to a gene: 17.

V usage is TRBV21-1 and J usage is TRBJ1-6. TRBV21-1 is listed as a pseudogene. This CDR3 has 14 residues. CDR3 protein: CASSKPSSRSPLHF. The CDR3, as DNA: TGTGCCAGCAGCAAGCCCTCCTCGAGATCACCCCTCCACTTT.

To note about this clone: This specimen includes other DNA sequences encoding the same CDR3. J is TRBJ1-2 and V is TRBV6-6; TRBD1 might be the D (5 bases). V lost 2 bases and J 7 bases, leaving 11 bases between the germline ends. The CDR3 covers 13 residues. Germline V gene lookup returns CDR1 MNHNY and CDR2 SVGAGI (reference sequence). In DNA, the CDR3 is TGTGCCAGCAGTTACAGGGGATCTGGTGGCTACACCTTC. It encodes CASSYRGSGGYTF.